This T cell receptor (beta chain) was recovered during a study of Ad26.COV2.S vaccination and SARS-CoV-2 variants. Looking at the study overall: Administration of Ad26.COV2.S was intramuscular, either once or twice 56 days apart. Study-wide results and caveats: Spike-specific TCR breadth in vaccine recipients exceeded that seen in placebo recipients.

The treatment denotes: 19 received Ad26.COV2.S at low or high dose, single or two shots; roughly 5 received placebo; per-sample allocation not given. Each sample was drawn 63 days after the first injection (of vaccine or placebo). The sample came from a Boston adult aged 18-55 years. The vaccine delivered Wuhan-strain SARS-CoV-2 spike through an Ad26 vector. As to this clone: The target antigen is unknown.

Profiled with immunoSEQ multiplex PCR; TCRdb holds only in-frame clones, not every one. The table has around 250,000 clones, 70% to 90% seen once; the top ten hold 2.9%. Per the germline V gene, CDR1 is SEHNR and CDR2 is FQNEAQ (reference sequence). This CDR3 has 19 amino acids. V gave up 5 bases and J gave up 7 bases, with 29 bases separating them. V and J are TRBV7-9 and TRBJ1-4; TRBD1 might be the D (5 bases). Sequencing was performed on peripheral blood, taken in a trial of Ad26.COV2.S vaccine versus placebo. The TCR originated in a person between 18 and 65 years old who received the Ad26.COV2.S COVID-19 vaccine or a placebo. The CDR3 sequence: CASSGRRILGDFDGEKLFF. DNA of the CDR3: TGTGCCAGCAGCGGCCGTCGAATACTAGGGGATTTCGATGGTGAAAAACTGTTTTTT. Drawing the rest from reference TRBV7-9 and TRBJ1-4, the complete variable domain is DTGVSQNPRHKITKRGQNVTFRCDPISEHNRLYWYRQTLGQGPEFLTYFQNEAQLEKSRLLSDRFSAERPKGSFSTLEIQRTEQGDSAMYLCASSGRRILGDFDGEKLFFGSGTQLSVL.